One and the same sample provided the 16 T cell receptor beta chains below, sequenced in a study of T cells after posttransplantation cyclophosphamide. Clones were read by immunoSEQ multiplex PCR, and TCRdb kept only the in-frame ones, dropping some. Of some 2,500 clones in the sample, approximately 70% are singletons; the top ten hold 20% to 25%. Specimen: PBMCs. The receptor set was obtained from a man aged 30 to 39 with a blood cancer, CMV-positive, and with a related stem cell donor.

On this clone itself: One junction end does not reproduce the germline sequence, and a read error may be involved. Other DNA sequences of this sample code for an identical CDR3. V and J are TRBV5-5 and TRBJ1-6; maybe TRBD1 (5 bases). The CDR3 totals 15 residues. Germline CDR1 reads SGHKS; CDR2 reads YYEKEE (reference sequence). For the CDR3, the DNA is TGTGCCAGCAGCCAATTTCGACAGATCGATTCCCCCCTCCACTTT. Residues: CASSQFRQIDSPLHF.

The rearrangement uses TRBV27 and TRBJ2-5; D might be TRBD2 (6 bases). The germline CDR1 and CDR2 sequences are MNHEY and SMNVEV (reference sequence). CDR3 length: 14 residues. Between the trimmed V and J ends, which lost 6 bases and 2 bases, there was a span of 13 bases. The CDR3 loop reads CASREGRMQETQYF. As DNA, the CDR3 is TGTGCCAGCAGGGAGGGACGGATGCAAGAGACCCAGTACTTC.

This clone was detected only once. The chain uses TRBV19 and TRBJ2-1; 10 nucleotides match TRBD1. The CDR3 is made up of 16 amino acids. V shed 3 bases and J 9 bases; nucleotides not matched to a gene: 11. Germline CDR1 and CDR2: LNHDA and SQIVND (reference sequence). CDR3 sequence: CASSMIRDRGSPEQFF. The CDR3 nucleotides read TGTGCCAGTAGTATGATCAGGGACAGGGGCTCCCCTGAGCAGTTCTTC.

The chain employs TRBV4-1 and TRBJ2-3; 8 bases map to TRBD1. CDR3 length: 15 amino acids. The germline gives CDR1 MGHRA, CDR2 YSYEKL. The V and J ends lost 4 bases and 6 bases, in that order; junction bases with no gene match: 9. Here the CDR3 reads CASSRAADRGDTQYF. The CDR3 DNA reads TGCGCCAGCAGCCGAGCGGCCGACAGGGGCGATACGCAGTATTTT.

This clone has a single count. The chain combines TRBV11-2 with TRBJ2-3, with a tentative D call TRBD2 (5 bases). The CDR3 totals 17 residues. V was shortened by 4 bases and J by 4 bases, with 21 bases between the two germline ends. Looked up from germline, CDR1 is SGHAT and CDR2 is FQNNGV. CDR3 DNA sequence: TGTGCCAGCAGCTACCCCGGGGAGTCGTGGTTTGCAGATACGCAGTATTTT. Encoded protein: CASSYPGESWFADTQYF. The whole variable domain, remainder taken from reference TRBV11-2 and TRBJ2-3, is EAGVAQSPRYKIIEKRQSVAFWCNPISGHATLYWYQQILGQGPKLLIQFQNNGVVDDSQLPKDRFSAERLKGVDSTLKIQPAKLEDSAVYLCASSYPGESWFADTQYFGPGTRLTVL.

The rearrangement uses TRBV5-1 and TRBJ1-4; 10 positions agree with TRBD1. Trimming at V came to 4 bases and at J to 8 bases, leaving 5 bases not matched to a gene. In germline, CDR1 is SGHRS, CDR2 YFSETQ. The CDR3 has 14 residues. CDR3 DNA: TGCGCCAGCAGCCCCGGGACAGGGGAAGAAAAACTGTTTTTT. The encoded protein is CASSPGTGEEKLFF.

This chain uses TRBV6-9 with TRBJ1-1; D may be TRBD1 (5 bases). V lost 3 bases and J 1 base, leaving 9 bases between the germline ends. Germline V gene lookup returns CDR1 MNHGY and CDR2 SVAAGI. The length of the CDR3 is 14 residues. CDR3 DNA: TGTGCCAGCAGTTACGATACAGGGAACACTGAAGCTTTCTTT. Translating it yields CASSYDTGNTEAFF.

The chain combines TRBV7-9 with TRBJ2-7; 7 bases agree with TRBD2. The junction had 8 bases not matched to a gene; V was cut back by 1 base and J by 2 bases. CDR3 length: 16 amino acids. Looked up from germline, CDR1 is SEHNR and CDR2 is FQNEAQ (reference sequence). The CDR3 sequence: CASSLEYGGRPYEQYF. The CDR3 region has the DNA TGTGCCAGCAGCTTAGAATACGGGGGGAGACCCTACGAGCAGTACTTC.

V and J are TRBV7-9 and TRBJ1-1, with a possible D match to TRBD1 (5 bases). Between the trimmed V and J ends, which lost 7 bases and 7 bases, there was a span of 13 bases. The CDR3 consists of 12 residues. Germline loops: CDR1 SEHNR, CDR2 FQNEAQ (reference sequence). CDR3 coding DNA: TGTGCCAGCAACCCAGGGATTAGTGAAGCTTTCTTT. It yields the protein CASNPGISEAFF.

This CDR3 reads CASSIGLAGVTGELFF. CDR3 bases: TGCGCCAGCAGTATCGGACTAGCGGGAGTAACCGGGGAGCTGTTTTTT. V and J are TRBV5-1 and TRBJ2-2, with 13 bases identical to TRBD2. J was trimmed by 5 bases and V by 5 bases; bases with no gene match: 6. The CDR3 is 16 residues long. The germline gives CDR1 SGHRS, CDR2 YFSETQ.

CDR3 sequence: CASSQDFVAGNQPQHF. CDR3 bases: TGCGCCAGCAGCCAAGATTTTGTGGCAGGCAATCAGCCCCAGCATTTT. This sequence joins TRBV4-3 and TRBJ1-5; D unresolved. V lost 0 bases, J lost 2 bases, and 11 bases lay in between. The germline gives CDR1 LGHNA, CDR2 YSLEER. CDR3 size: 16 residues.

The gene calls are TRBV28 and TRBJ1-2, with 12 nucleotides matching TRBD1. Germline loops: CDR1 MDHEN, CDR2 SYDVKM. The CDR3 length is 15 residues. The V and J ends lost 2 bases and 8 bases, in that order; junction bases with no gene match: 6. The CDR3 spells CASSLGTGGSRGYTF. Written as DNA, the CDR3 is TGTGCCAGCAGTTTAGGGACAGGGGGCTCGCGGGGCTACACCTTC.

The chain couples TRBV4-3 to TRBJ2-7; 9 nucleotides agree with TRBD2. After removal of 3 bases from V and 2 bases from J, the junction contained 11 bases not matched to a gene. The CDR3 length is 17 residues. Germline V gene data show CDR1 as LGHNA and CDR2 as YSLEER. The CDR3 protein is CASSQFLTSGLTYEQYF. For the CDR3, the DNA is TGCGCCAGCAGCCAGTTTTTGACTAGCGGCCTTACCTACGAGCAGTACTTC.

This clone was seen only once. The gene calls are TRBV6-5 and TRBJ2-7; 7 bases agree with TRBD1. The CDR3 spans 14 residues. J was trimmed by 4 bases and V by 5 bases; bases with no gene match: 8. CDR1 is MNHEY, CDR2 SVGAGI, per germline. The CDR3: CASSPWDREYEQYF. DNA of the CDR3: TGTGCCAGCAGTCCCTGGGACAGAGAATACGAGCAGTACTTC.

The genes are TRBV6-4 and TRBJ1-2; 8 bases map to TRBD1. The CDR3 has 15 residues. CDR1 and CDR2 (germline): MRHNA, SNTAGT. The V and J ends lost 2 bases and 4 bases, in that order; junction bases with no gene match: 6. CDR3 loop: CASSDQGAIPYGYTF. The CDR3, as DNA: TGTGCCAGCAGTGACCAGGGGGCAATTCCCTATGGCTACACCTTC.

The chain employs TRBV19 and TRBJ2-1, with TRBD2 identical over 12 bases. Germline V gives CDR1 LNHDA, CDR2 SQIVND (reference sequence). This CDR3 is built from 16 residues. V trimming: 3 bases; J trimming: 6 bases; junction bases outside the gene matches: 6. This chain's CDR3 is CASSMRVLAGGNEQFF. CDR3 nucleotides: TGTGCCAGTAGTATGAGGGTACTAGCGGGGGGCAATGAGCAGTTCTTC.